This TCR beta chain was sequenced for a study of blood T cell repertoires in COVID-19 (dated by TCRdb to about 2020). Regarding the complete study: Samples covering the acute and convalescent phases of COVID-19 were provided by collaborators in the United States, Italy and Spain. The prospective study material was composed of cDNA or gDNA derived from T cells, B-cell-depleted T cells, or PBMCs. The dataset comprised deeply sampled blood TCRbeta repertoires from subjects exposed to, actively infected with, or recovered from COVID-19. The repertoires were released in a freely available public database meant as a resource for research on the immune response to SARS-CoV-2. Samples came from the ongoing ImmuneRACE study (first 160 participants) plus 1,254 subjects from 6 global collaborators. Sample metadata almost always included a de-identified subject ID, COVID-19 status, age in years and sex. HLA class I and class II types, where available, came from metadata supplied by the sample provider rather than from assay-based typing. Results and caveats for the whole study, not just this receptor: How much clinical and demographic metadata was included differed by source and by participant, and the metadata was provided uncurated.

In Seattle, one collaborating source enrolled patients while the infection was active and tracked those patients longitudinally over the course of disease. Whole blood was collected in K2EDTA tubes by collaborating institutions according to the institutions' own protocols. For TCRbeta analysis, collaborator samples were shipped as frozen whole blood, as isolated PBMCs, or as DNA extracted from either sample type. This clone was seen only a few times. No cognate antigen has been identified for it. Per-nucleotide qualities are absent, and no much larger clonotype sits a single base away. TCRbeta CDR3 regions were amplified from genomic DNA using the immunoSEQ Assay, a bias-controlled multiplex PCR. From the authors' description of their analysis: Nucleated cell counts per sample were estimated from amplification of reference gene primers within the assay. Sequence reads were collapsed and filtered to measure the absolute abundance of every unique TCRbeta CDR3 rearrangement. For each sample, productive Simpson clonality was calculated as the square root of Simpson's diversity index across productive rearrangements. In its TCRdb copy, this immuneACCESS table keeps in-frame sequences only and misses some clones. Where compared with another copy, unresolved V genes explain less than half of these, and the others have no known cause. The V and J calls and the clone size are those of that table, but D and trimming were determined from the DNA. The sample table shows approximately 330,000 clones, and roughly 87% are seen once. Clones ranked in the top ten supply approximately 9.9% of the sample.

The material sequenced was peripheral blood. The receptor was derived from a man between 25 and 39 years old with COVID-19, enrolled during active disease.

The CDR3 has the sequence CASSFAGGPSGGELFF. Read as DNA, the sequence is TGTGCCAGCAGCTTCGCGGGAGGGCCTTCGGGCGGGGAGCTGTTTTTT. The rearranged segments are TRBV7-3 and TRBJ2-2; 9 middle bases align to TRBD2. As encoded in the germline V gene, CDR1 is SGHTA while CDR2 is FQGTGA. V is cut back by 3 bases and J by 7 bases, with 9 bases in the junction unmatched. Reading from cysteine to phenylalanine, the CDR3 counts 16 amino acids. Of all the DNA, just the CDR3 is kept, 48 bases in frame from base 1.